Sequencing of this T cell receptor (beta chain) was carried out in a study of blood T cells in healthy people across ages. Points from the study as a whole: Aged donors had fewer naive CD4+ cells and lower diversity than long-lived donors.

This clonotype showed up just a few times. Antigen: not known. It was with a sample-barcoded 5' primer and a J-beta primer mix that a second PCR of roughly 6 to 12 cycles was run. TCRdb re-called the 5' RACE reads with MiXCR, one entry per CDR3 protein. The sample has 650,000 to 900,000 distinct CDR3 sequences; about 59% are singletons. V was trimmed by 2 bases and J by 8 bases, leaving 12 bases between them. Germline CDR1 reads GTSNPN; CDR2 reads SVGIG (reference sequence). This CDR3 spans 12 amino acids. The sample consisted of blood. The sequence was collected from a man aged 25-40 years in good health. The chain couples TRBV30 to TRBJ1-2, with D hard to call. The CDR3 nucleotides read TGTGCCTGGAGTCTACAGTCGGGAGGCTACACCTTC. Residues: CAWSLQSGGYTF.